These 31 T cell receptor beta chains were all obtained from the same sample, sequenced in a study of blood T cell repertoires in COVID-19. Sequenced by immunoSEQ multiplex PCR; TCRdb stores in-frame clones only, minus some. The sample records roughly 250,000 clones, approximately 90% being singletons. The sequenced material came from peripheral blood. Receptor source: a woman aged 40 to 50 with acute or convalescent COVID-19.

The chain is built from TRBV9 and TRBJ1-1, with D unclear. Germline assignment: CDR1 SGDLS and CDR2 YYNGEE. CDR3 length: 15 amino acids. V dropped 0 bases and J dropped 0 bases, with 9 bases sitting between them. In DNA, the CDR3 is TGTGCCAGCAGCGTAGATCTGAGCATGAACACTGAAGCTTTCTTT. It yields the protein CASSVDLSMNTEAFF.

This clone has just one count. J is TRBJ1-4 and V is TRBV21-1; TRBD1, the D gene given by the table, was not confirmed from the DNA. TRBV21-1 is labeled a pseudogene. This CDR3 has 18 residues. CDR3 sequence: CASSKEGDRGREGEKLFF. Written as DNA, the CDR3 is TGTGCCAGCAGCAAAGAAGGGGACAGGGGGCGCGAAGGAGAAAAACTGTTTTTT.

The chain joins TRBV7-8 to TRBJ1-2; D may be TRBD1 (5 bases). Trimming shortened V by 0 bases and J by 8 bases, and 10 bases separated the two germline ends. In germline, CDR1 is SGHVS, CDR2 FQNEAQ. The CDR3 length is 13 residues. CDR3 residues: CASSLAREGGYTF. CDR3 sequence (DNA): TGTGCCAGCAGCTTAGCCAGGGAGGGAGGCTACACCTTC.

This clone is a singleton in its sample. The V and J genes are TRBV2 and TRBJ2-5; TRBD1 might be the D (6 bases). This CDR3 comprises 13 residues. Germline lookup yields CDR1 SNHLY and CDR2 FYNNEI. The V end was cut by 7 bases, the J end by 0 bases, with 9 bases between. This chain's CDR3 is CASMGQNQETQYF. The CDR3 DNA follows: TGTGCCAGCATGGGACAAAACCAAGAGACCCAGTACTTC.

The chain links TRBV11-2 to TRBJ1-1, with 7 bases that match TRBD1. The CDR3 loop spans 14 amino acids. Per the germline V gene, CDR1 is SGHAT and CDR2 is FQNNGV. Trimming cost V 5 bases and J 3 bases; bases outside gene matches: 6. The CDR3 sequence is CASSPTGVHTEAFF. The CDR3 nucleotides are TGTGCCAGCAGCCCCACAGGGGTCCACACTGAAGCTTTCTTT.

The rearrangement uses TRBV18 and TRBJ2-7; D may be TRBD1 (6 bases). Trimming removed 6 bases at V and 2 bases at J, with 8 bases between. The CDR3 runs to 12 residues. Germline V gene lookup returns CDR1 KGHSH and CDR2 LQKENI. The CDR3 bases are TGTGCCAGCTCCCGGGACACCTACGAGCAGTACGTC. Its translation is CASSRDTYEQYV.

J is TRBJ1-2 and V is TRBV7-8; D call uncertain. The germline gives CDR1 SGHVS, CDR2 FQNEAQ. The germline V and J ends were trimmed by 4 bases and 4 bases, with 16 bases remaining between them. The CDR3 runs 15 residues. The CDR3 sequence is CASSSESSAAYGYTF. The CDR3 DNA reads TGTGCCAGCAGCTCAGAGTCGTCCGCGGCCTATGGCTACACCTTC.

The chain employs TRBV5-8 and TRBJ1-5, with TRBD1 as a possible D gene (6 bases). Per the germline V gene, CDR1 is SGHTS and CDR2 is YDEGEE. The V end was cut by 0 bases, the J end by 3 bases, with 13 bases between. The length of the CDR3 is 16 residues. CDR3 DNA sequence: TGTGCCAGCAGCTTGGCCGCAGACAGGTTCAATCAGCCCCAGCATTTT. Protein sequence: CASSLAADRFNQPQHF.

This clone appeared once. The gene calls are TRBV19 and TRBJ2-5, with TRBD1 matching over 10 bases. Per the germline V gene, CDR1 is LNHDA and CDR2 is SQIVND (reference sequence). The CDR3 loop spans 12 amino acids. V trimming: 9 bases; J trimming: 7 bases; junction bases outside the gene matches: 5. The CDR3 nucleotides read TGTGCCAGCAGGACAGGGGGGGGGACCCAGTACTTC. Protein: CASRTGGGTQYF.

V is TRBV9 and J is TRBJ2-3, with 12 bases that match TRBD2. The J segment lost 0 bases and the V segment lost 6 bases, leaving 11 bases of the junction unmatched. The CDR3 length is 18 residues. The germline CDR1 and CDR2 sequences are SGDLS and YYNGEE. CDR3 DNA: TGTGCCAGCACCTCAACAACTAGCGGGGGGCCTAGCACAGATACGCAGTATTTT. As protein: CASTSTTSGGPSTDTQYF. Full variable domain (remainder filled in from reference TRBV9 and TRBJ2-3): DSGVTQTPKHLITATGQRVTLRCSPRSGDLSVYWYQQSLDQGLQFLIQYYNGEERAKGNILERFSAQQFPDLHSELNLSSLELGDSALYFCASTSTTSGGPSTDTQYFGPGTRLTVL.

This rearrangement joins TRBV9 to TRBJ1-1, with D unclear. The germline CDR1 and CDR2 sequences are SGDLS and YYNGEE. The CDR3 sequence is 15 residues long. The V and J ends lost 4 bases and 0 bases respectively, with 13 bases between them. This CDR3 is CASSKGGPLNTEAFF. CDR3 DNA: TGTGCCAGCAGCAAAGGAGGACCGCTGAACACTGAAGCTTTCTTT.

The chain has TRBV7-9 and TRBJ1-1, with D perhaps matching TRBD1 (5 bases). Germline V gene lookup returns CDR1 SEHNR and CDR2 FQNEAQ (reference sequence). V lost 5 bases to trimming and J lost 0 bases, with 16 bases between them. This CDR3 has 16 amino acids. The CDR3 spells CASSQRGRGMNTEAFF. CDR3 nucleotide sequence: TGTGCCAGCAGCCAGAGGGGTCGGGGGATGAACACTGAAGCTTTCTTT.

V is TRBV19 and J is TRBJ1-2; 12 bases match TRBD1. V gave up 4 bases and J gave up 9 bases; unmatched junction bases: 3. In germline, CDR1 is LNHDA, CDR2 SQIVND (reference sequence). CDR3 length: 13 residues. For the CDR3, the DNA is TGTGCCAGTAGTAGGGGACAGGGGGCTAGCTACACCTTC. Its translation is CASSRGQGASYTF.

This chain joins TRBV11-3 and TRBJ2-3; no firm D call. Per germline, CDR1 SGHNT and CDR2 YENEEA. CDR3 size: 14 residues. Trimming pared 4 bases from V and 0 bases from J, leaving 8 bases between. The CDR3 loop is CASSSGPSTDTQYF. As DNA, the CDR3 is TGTGCCAGCAGCTCCGGTCCCAGCACAGATACGCAGTATTTT.

The chain links TRBV11-2 to TRBJ1-1; D is possibly TRBD1 (6 bases). Looked up from germline, CDR1 is SGHAT and CDR2 is FQNNGV. V dropped 1 base and J dropped 5 bases, with 14 bases sitting between them. This CDR3 region has 15 residues. The CDR3 protein is CASSLGQVPGTEAFF. DNA for the CDR3: TGTGCCAGCAGCTTAGGACAGGTTCCTGGGACTGAAGCTTTCTTT.

On this clone: The junction does not match germline at one end; this may be a read error. This chain links TRBV18 with TRBJ1-3, with a possible D match to TRBD1 (6 bases). CDR1 and CDR2 from the germline V gene are KGHSH and LQKENI. This CDR3 has 17 residues. The CDR3 loop reads CASSPQRQARSGNTIYF. In DNA form, the CDR3 reads TGTGCCAGCTCCCCACAAAGACAGGCCCGCTCTGGAAACACCATATATTTT.

The chain combines TRBV5-1 with TRBJ2-3; 7 nucleotides align to TRBD2. The CDR3 runs 18 residues. Germline V gene lookup returns CDR1 SGHRS and CDR2 YFSETQ. After removal of 4 bases from V and 4 bases from J, the junction contained 18 bases not matched to a gene. The CDR3 nucleotides read TGCGCCAGCAGCGGACCCCGGACCGGGCGGGGGTGGGCAGATACGCAGTATTTT. This gives the protein CASSGPRTGRGWADTQYF.

Remarks on this clone: In the same sample, other DNA sequences code for this CDR3. The chain has TRBV6-5 and TRBJ1-3, with D possibly matching TRBD1 (5 bases). V shed 6 bases and J shed 1 base, with 7 bases lying between them. In germline, CDR1 is MNHEY, CDR2 SVGAGI. The CDR3 totals 13 residues. The CDR3 reads CASREGSGNTIYF. CDR3 nucleotides: TGTGCCAGCAGGGAGGGGTCTGGAAACACCATATATTTT.

The V and J genes are TRBV23-1 and TRBJ2-4; TRBD2 is a possible D gene (5 bases). TRBV23-1 is given ORF status, its function remaining uncertain. This CDR3 has 14 amino acids. V was clipped by 3 bases and J by 7 bases, with 13 bases between them. DNA of the CDR3: TGCGCCAGCAGTCACCGACGGAGGCCCAACATTCAGTACTTC. This encodes CASSHRRRPNIQYF.

The chain combines TRBV5-1 with TRBJ1-1; 7 nucleotides line up with TRBD1. With V trimmed by 5 bases and J by 2 bases, 12 bases remained unmatched. The length of the CDR3 is 16 residues. The germline V gene has CDR1 SGHRS and CDR2 YFSETQ. The CDR3, as DNA: TGCGCCAGCAGATTAACCGGGACAGAGGTTAACACTGAAGCTTTCTTT. Translation gives CASRLTGTEVNTEAFF.

This sequence joins TRBV7-2 and TRBJ2-3; D is ambiguous. Germline CDR1 SGHTA, CDR2 FQGNSA. Trimming stripped 2 bases from V and 4 bases from J, with 7 bases between. CDR3 length: 13 residues. CDR3: CASSLIRSDTQYF. The CDR3 DNA follows: TGTGCCAGCAGCTTAATTCGGTCAGATACGCAGTATTTT.

The chain joins TRBV13 to TRBJ2-5; 7 bases match TRBD1. The CDR3 sequence is 16 residues long. CDR1 and CDR2 (germline): PRHDT, FYEKMQ (reference sequence). Trimming removed 5 bases from V and 2 bases from J; junction bases left unmatched: 11. The CDR3 reads CASSPNPGQLQETQYF. CDR3 DNA sequence: TGTGCCAGCAGCCCCAACCCGGGACAGCTTCAAGAGACCCAGTACTTC.

Here the CDR3 DNA reads TGTGCCAGCAGCTTATGGGACAGTCATTCACCCCTCCACTTT. Protein sequence: CASSLWDSHSPLHF. The V call is TRBV11-2, the J call TRBJ1-6; 7 bases map to TRBD1. With 2 bases clipped from V and 8 bases from J, the junction kept 3 bases outside the gene matches. Germline-derived CDR1 and CDR2 are SGHAT and FQNNGV. CDR3 length: 14 amino acids.

The genes are TRBV7-8 and TRBJ1-4, with D unclear. CDR1 and CDR2 (germline): SGHVS, FQNEAQ. The CDR3 is 15 amino acids. Trimming pared 0 bases from V and 5 bases from J, leaving 10 bases between. Written as DNA, the CDR3 is TGTGCCAGCAGCTTAGCGGGAGATTTGAATGAAAAACTGTTTTTT. This encodes CASSLAGDLNEKLFF.

The chain carries TRBV12-3 or TRBV12-4 and TRBJ2-1, with 7 bases fitting TRBD2. The CDR3 sequence is 11 residues long. Germline trimming cut 6 bases from V and 10 bases from J; bases unmatched to any gene: 3. This CDR3 reads CASSLAAEQFF. The CDR3 nucleotides read TGTGCCAGCAGCCTAGCGGCGGAGCAGTTCTTC.

The genes are TRBV19 and TRBJ2-1; the D gene is possibly TRBD2 (6 bases). The germline V gene encodes CDR1 LNHDA and CDR2 SQIVND (reference sequence). The CDR3 totals 15 residues. V dropped 1 base and J dropped 4 bases, with 11 bases sitting between them. The chain's CDR3 is CASSIGATSYNEQFF. CDR3 in DNA: TGTGCCAGTAGTATAGGGGCGACTAGTTACAATGAGCAGTTCTTC.

The chain combines TRBV5-6 with TRBJ2-5, with D maybe TRBD1 (5 bases). V dropped 3 bases and J dropped 2 bases, with 11 bases sitting between them. The CDR3 is 14 amino acids. The germline gives CDR1 SGHDT, CDR2 YYEEEE. The CDR3 is CASSWGSAQETQYF. The DNA for the CDR3 is TGTGCCAGCAGCTGGGGCAGCGCGCAAGAGACCCAGTACTTC.

The chain has TRBV24-1 and TRBJ2-3; 8 positions match TRBD2. CDR3 length: 15 amino acids. Germline assignment: CDR1 KGHDR and CDR2 SFDVKD. J gave up 4 bases and V 6 bases, and 8 bases lay outside the gene matches. The CDR3 nucleotides read TGTGCCACCAGTCCCGGGCGGGGGGTTCCAGATACGCAGTATTTT. This encodes CATSPGRGVPDTQYF.

The chain combines TRBV6-5 with TRBJ1-6; 7 nucleotides match TRBD1. CDR1 and CDR2 from the germline V gene are MNHEY and SVGAGI. J lost 5 bases, V lost 6 bases, and 1 base had no gene match. This CDR3 is built from 13 residues. CDR3 sequence: CASRQGHNSPLHF. DNA for the CDR3: TGTGCCAGCAGACAGGGGCATAATTCACCCCTCCACTTT.

The rearrangement uses TRBV18 and TRBJ1-6; D call uncertain. Trimming cost V 2 bases and J 5 bases, with 7 bases left between them. The CDR3 covers 14 residues. Germline V gene data show CDR1 as KGHSH and CDR2 as LQKENI. The CDR3 sequence: CASSPKEDNSPLHF. The CDR3 DNA follows: TGTGCCAGCTCACCAAAGGAGGATAATTCACCCCTCCACTTT.

The CDR3 loop is CASSEYRVDDGYTF. The CDR3 nucleotides read TGTGCCAGCAGTGAATACAGGGTGGATGATGGCTACACCTTC. The rearrangement links TRBV6-1 to TRBJ1-2; D perhaps matches TRBD1 (6 bases). Germline V gene sequence: CDR1 MNHNS, CDR2 SASEGT. V lost 2 bases and J lost 6, with 13 bases in between. The length of the CDR3 is 14 residues.